These 30 T cell receptor beta chains were sequenced from one sample in a study of blood T cell repertoires in COVID-19. The assay was immunoSEQ multiplex PCR, and TCRdb's table has in-frame clones only and misses some. The sample carries 69,000 or so clones, nearly 90% recorded once. Source material: peripheral blood. The receptor source for this set is a man aged 50-59 years with acute or convalescent COVID-19.

The chain is built from TRBV29-1 and TRBJ1-5; TRBD1 is a possible D gene (6 bases). There are 13 residues in the CDR3. Between the trimmed V and J ends, which lost 5 bases and 3 bases, there was a span of 11 bases. The germline V gene has CDR1 SQVTM and CDR2 ANQGSEA. The CDR3 spells CSVSDSYNQPQHF. CDR3 DNA: TGCAGCGTTTCGGACAGCTACAATCAGCCCCAGCATTTT.

The chain combines TRBV5-4 with TRBJ2-6; D gene uncertain. This CDR3 comprises 15 residues. Per germline, CDR1 SGHNT and CDR2 YYREEE (reference sequence). V dropped 0 bases and J dropped 0 bases, with 4 bases sitting between them. The CDR3 DNA reads as TGTGCCAGCAGCTTGGCAGTCTCTGGGGCCAACGTCCTGACTTTC. Translated: CASSLAVSGANVLTF.

J is TRBJ1-4 and V is TRBV9; weak D call: TRBD1 (6 bases). CDR3 length equals 17 residues. Germline assignment: CDR1 SGDLS and CDR2 YYNGEE. Trimming removed 0 bases at V and 3 bases at J, with 15 bases between. As DNA, the CDR3 is TGTGCCAGCAGCGTAGAGGAGGGGGGGGTCGCTAATGAAAAACTGTTTTTT. Amino acid sequence: CASSVEEGGVANEKLFF.

The V and J genes are TRBV7-2 and TRBJ2-7, with TRBD1 matching 10 bases. The CDR3 is made up of 13 amino acids. CDR1 and CDR2 from the germline V gene are SGHTA and FQGNSA. The trim removed 6 bases at V and 9 bases at J, leaving 8 bases unmatched. CDR3 DNA: TGTGCCAGCAGTCCGGGACAGGGGTTATCGCAGTACTTC. It encodes CASSPGQGLSQYF. Filled out from reference TRBV7-2 and TRBJ2-7, the complete variable domain reads GAGVSQSPSNKVTEKGKDVELRCDPISGHTALYWYRQSLGQGLEFLIYFQGNSAPDKSGLPSDRFSAERTGGSVSTLTIQRTQQEDSAVYLCASSPGQGLSQYFGPGTRLTVT.

The rearrangement uses TRBV18 and TRBJ1-2, with TRBD1 as a possible D gene (5 bases). This CDR3 contains 15 residues. Germline V gene data show CDR1 as KGHSH and CDR2 as LQKENI. V was cut by 1 base and J by 2 bases, with 11 bases left in between. CDR3 residues: CASSPREGPNYGYTF. The CDR3 nucleotides read TGTGCCAGCTCACCACGGGAGGGGCCCAACTATGGCTACACCTTC.

The chain couples TRBV24-1 to TRBJ2-6; 8 positions agree with TRBD2. Germline V gene data show CDR1 as KGHDR and CDR2 as SFDVKD. The CDR3 is 16 residues long. With 6 bases clipped from V and 3 bases from J, the junction kept 6 bases outside the gene matches. Here the CDR3 reads CATSPSGGLGANVLTF. CDR3 sequence (DNA): TGTGCCACCAGTCCATCGGGGGGGCTTGGGGCCAACGTCCTGACTTTC.

This CDR3 is CASTRGLGLNQPQHF. The CDR3 nucleotides read TGTGCCAGCACCAGGGGGCTCGGTCTCAATCAGCCCCAGCATTTT. The gene calls are TRBV2 and TRBJ1-5; TRBD1 matches 8 bases. The CDR3 sequence is 15 residues long. The germline gives CDR1 SNHLY, CDR2 FYNNEI. Trimming cost V 7 bases and J 3 bases; bases outside gene matches: 8.

This sequence joins TRBV25-1 and TRBJ2-1, with 7 positions matching TRBD2. Trimming at V came to 0 bases and at J to 4 bases, leaving 12 bases not matched to a gene. Per the germline V gene, CDR1 is MGHDK and CDR2 is SYGVNS. The CDR3 has 18 residues. The CDR3 protein is CASSEYRRRSGDYNEQFF. In DNA, the CDR3 is TGTGCCAGCAGTGAATATAGGAGGAGGAGCGGGGATTACAATGAGCAGTTCTTC. Complete variable domain (other parts from reference TRBV25-1 and TRBJ2-1): EADIYQTPRYLVIGTGKKITLECSQTMGHDKMYWYQQDPGMELHLIHYSYGVNSTEKGDLSSESTVSRIRTEHFPLTLESARPSHTSQYLCASSEYRRRSGDYNEQFFGPGTRLTVL.

This clone was detected only a few times. As DNA, the CDR3 is TGCGCCAGCAGCCAAGATCGCGGTTTCAACACCATATATTTT. Amino acid sequence: CASSQDRGFNTIYF. The chain is built from TRBV4-3 and TRBJ1-3, with D unclear. CDR1 and CDR2 (germline): LGHNA, YSLEER. The V end lost 0 bases, the J end lost 7 bases, and 10 bases lay between the germline ends. The CDR3 covers 14 residues.

V usage is TRBV7-6 and J usage is TRBJ2-5, with D possibly being TRBD2 (5 bases). This CDR3 spans 15 amino acids. Between the trimmed V and J ends, which lost 8 bases and 2 bases, there was a span of 18 bases. CDR1 is SGHVS and CDR2 is FNYEAQ in the germline V gene. The CDR3 protein is CASASPRGGQETQYF. CDR3 bases: TGTGCCAGCGCCTCTCCACGGGGTGGACAAGAGACCCAGTACTTC.

This sequence joins TRBV19 and TRBJ2-3; possible D gene TRBD2, 6 bases. From germline, CDR1 is LNHDA and CDR2 SQIVND (reference sequence). CDR3 length equals 16 residues. The germline V and J ends were trimmed by 3 bases and 2 bases, with 15 bases remaining between them. The CDR3 region is CASSMHQGGITDTQYF. Written as DNA, the CDR3 is TGTGCCAGTAGTATGCACCAAGGCGGGATCACAGATACGCAGTATTTT.

This chain connects TRBV7-8 to TRBJ2-3; 7 bases fit TRBD2. There are 17 residues in the CDR3. With 5 bases clipped from V and 3 bases from J, the junction kept 14 bases outside the gene matches. The germline V gene has CDR1 SGHVS and CDR2 FQNEAQ. The CDR3 nucleotides are TGTGCCAGCAGCCTGGTGGATAGCGGGTTTGGTACAGATACGCAGTATTTT. It encodes CASSLVDSGFGTDTQYF.

The chain couples TRBV7-2 to TRBJ2-1, with 9 bases identical to TRBD1. The germline gives CDR1 SGHTA, CDR2 FQGNSA. Trimming removed 5 bases from V and 6 bases from J; junction bases left unmatched: 8. This CDR3 is built from 15 residues. The CDR3 protein is CASSRPDRGINEQFF. DNA for the CDR3: TGTGCCAGCAGCCGTCCGGACAGGGGAATCAATGAGCAGTTCTTC.

The chain is built from TRBV5-4 and TRBJ2-7; 8 bases agree with TRBD2. CDR3 size: 15 residues. Germline values: CDR1 SGHNT, CDR2 YYREEE (reference sequence). V trimming: 3 bases; J trimming: 4 bases; junction bases outside the gene matches: 9. The CDR3 loop reads CASSSGLAAPYEQYF. CDR3 DNA: TGTGCCAGCAGCTCCGGACTAGCCGCCCCTTACGAGCAGTACTTC.

CDR3 nucleotide sequence: TGTGCCTGGAGTCAGGGAAGCTCTGGAAACACCATATATTTT. It is translated as CAWSQGSSGNTIYF. This chain connects TRBV30 to TRBJ1-3; TRBD1 might be the D (5 bases). This CDR3 is built from 14 residues. Germline V gene lookup returns CDR1 GTSNPN and CDR2 SVGIG (reference sequence). V was shortened by 2 bases and J by 0 bases, with 8 bases between the two germline ends.

The chain couples TRBV5-1 to TRBJ2-7, with a weak D call TRBD1 (6 bases). The germline gives CDR1 SGHRS, CDR2 YFSETQ. The V end was cut by 6 bases, the J end by 3 bases, with 16 bases between. This CDR3 comprises 14 residues. This chain's CDR3 is CASNPKGHLYEQYF. Written as DNA, the CDR3 is TGCGCCAGCAACCCAAAGGGACACCTCTACGAGCAGTACTTC.

This clone was found a few times. The chain employs TRBV6-6 and TRBJ2-7, with TRBD2 matching 10 bases. J gave up 13 bases and V 6 bases, and 3 bases lay outside the gene matches. The germline gives CDR1 MNHNY, CDR2 SVGAGI (reference sequence). There are 10 residues in the CDR3. The CDR3: CASSGLAAYF. As DNA, the CDR3 is TGTGCCAGCAGCGGACTAGCGGCATACTTC.

The V and J genes are TRBV6-4 and TRBJ1-6; 8 positions match TRBD1. Germline CDR1 is MRHNA and CDR2 is SNTAGT. The CDR3 covers 14 residues. V gave up 7 bases and J gave up 3 bases; unmatched junction bases: 2. The CDR3 here is CASKGQGYNSPLHF. The CDR3 DNA reads TGTGCCAGCAAAGGACAGGGCTATAATTCACCCCTCCACTTT.

This clone showed up just a few times. Distinct nucleotide sequences in the sample also encode this CDR3. The V and J genes are TRBV11-3 and TRBJ2-3; TRBD1 aligns across 7 bases. The CDR3 is 17 amino acids. Germline values: CDR1 SGHNT, CDR2 YENEEA. V lost 5 bases to trimming and J lost 2 bases; unmatched junction nucleotides: 13. The CDR3 protein is CASSDSEDRSFTDTQYF. In DNA, the CDR3 is TGTGCCAGCAGCGATTCCGAGGACAGGTCCTTCACAGATACGCAGTATTTT. Together with reference TRBV11-3 and TRBJ2-3, the CDR3 gives the full variable domain: EAGVVQSPRYKIIEKKQPVAFWCNPISGHNTLYWYLQNLGQGPELLIRYENEEAVDDSQLPKDRFSAERLKGVDSTLKIQPAELGDSAVYLCASSDSEDRSFTDTQYFGPGTRLTVL.

The chain joins TRBV24-1 to TRBJ2-2; 12 nucleotides agree with TRBD2. Germline V gene lookup returns CDR1 KGHDR and CDR2 SFDVKD. The CDR3 consists of 15 residues. V lost 3 bases and J lost 9; bases outside the gene matches: 4. CDR3 residues: CATSDALAGGRELFF. CDR3 bases: TGTGCCACCAGTGATGCACTAGCGGGAGGTCGGGAGCTGTTTTTT.

This sequence joins TRBV19 and TRBJ2-1; D is undetermined. Looked up from germline, CDR1 is LNHDA and CDR2 is SQIVND (reference sequence). This CDR3 spans 15 amino acids. Trimming pared 6 bases from V and 3 bases from J, leaving 15 bases between. The DNA for the CDR3 is TGTGCCAGTAGCCAGTCCTTCTCAGACTACAATGAGCAGTTCTTC. It is translated as CASSQSFSDYNEQFF.

V is TRBV19 and J is TRBJ1-4; 11 bases fit TRBD1. CDR1 is LNHDA and CDR2 is SQIVND in the germline V gene (reference sequence). V lost 6 bases, J lost 0 bases, and 6 bases stayed unmatched. The CDR3 has 17 residues. The chain's CDR3 is CASSPRGQGATNEKLFF. The CDR3 DNA sequence: TGTGCCAGTAGCCCGCGGGGACAGGGGGCAACTAATGAAAAACTGTTTTTT.

The chain has TRBV30 and TRBJ2-7, with D tentatively TRBD2 (6 bases). Germline CDR1 and CDR2: GTSNPN and SVGIG (reference sequence). V shed 5 bases and J shed 4 bases, with 18 bases lying between them. This CDR3 spans 14 amino acids. The CDR3 DNA follows: TGTGCCTGGGACGGGATTGCGGGGAGGTACGAGCAGTACTTC. Translating it yields CAWDGIAGRYEQYF.

CDR3 coding DNA: TGTGCCAGTAGCGCCAGGGTCGGGGGCCAAGAGACCCAGTACTTC. Its translation is CASSARVGGQETQYF. V and J are TRBV19 and TRBJ2-5; D possibly corresponds to TRBD2 (6 bases). The CDR3 loop spans 15 amino acids. CDR1 and CDR2 (germline): LNHDA, SQIVND (reference sequence). V lost 6 bases, J lost 1 base, and 15 bases lay in between.

In its sample, this clone was seen once. The V and J genes are TRBV2 and TRBJ2-2; TRBD2 matches 12 bases. The V gene's germline CDR1 is SNHLY and CDR2 FYNNEI. Trimming cost V 6 bases and J 3 bases; bases outside gene matches: 5. The CDR3 consists of 16 residues. The CDR3 sequence: CASSVRTSGDTGELFF. In DNA form, the CDR3 reads TGTGCCAGCAGCGTCCGGACTAGCGGGGACACCGGGGAGCTGTTTTTT.

The chain couples TRBV21-1 to TRBJ2-2; TRBD2, the D gene given by the table, was not confirmed from the DNA. TRBV21-1 is labeled a pseudogene. This CDR3 region has 14 residues. The chain's CDR3 is CARDWNANTGELFF. The CDR3 nucleotides are TGTGCCAGAGACTGGAACGCGAACACCGGGGAGCTGTTTTTT.

The gene calls are TRBV12-2 and TRBJ2-1; the table calls TRBD1, which could not be checked here. TRBV12-2 is recorded as a pseudogene. The CDR3 has 16 amino acids. The CDR3 region is CASRLKIYRGYNEQFF. The CDR3 bases are TGTGCAAGTCGCTTAAAAATATATAGGGGTTACAATGAGCAGTTCTTC.

The CDR3 sequence: CASSLEFPSSYNSPLHF. CDR3 nucleotides: TGTGCCAGCAGCTTAGAATTCCCGAGCTCCTATAATTCACCCCTCCACTTT. The rearrangement uses TRBV7-2 and TRBJ1-6; D not certain. This CDR3 spans 17 amino acids. Germline CDR1 is SGHTA and CDR2 is FQGNSA. The V and J ends lost 1 base and 0 bases respectively, with 10 bases between them.

This chain connects TRBV12-5 to TRBJ1-2, with 7 positions matching TRBD1. Germline trimming cut 2 bases from V and 5 bases from J; bases unmatched to any gene: 11. The CDR3 is 16 residues long. CDR1 is LGHNT, CDR2 FRNRAP, per germline. CDR3 coding DNA: TGTGCTAGTGGTTTGATTCCCTCGGGACAGCTTTATGGCTACACCTTC. It translates to CASGLIPSGQLYGYTF. Full variable domain (rest looked up from reference TRBV12-5 and TRBJ1-2): DARVTQTPRHKVTEMGQEVTMRCQPILGHNTVFWYRQTMMQGLELLAYFRNRAPLDDSGMPKDRFSAEMPDATLATLKIQPSEPRDSAVYFCASGLIPSGQLYGYTFGSGTRLTVV.

This clone was picked up one time. The V call is TRBV5-1, the J call TRBJ2-2; TRBD1 aligns across 9 bases. Germline V gene data show CDR1 as SGHRS and CDR2 as YFSETQ. The CDR3 has 18 amino acids. V trimming: 7 bases; J trimming: 0 bases; junction bases outside the gene matches: 13. For the CDR3, the DNA is TGCGCCAGCGTACCTAAGGGACAGGGCACTACGAACACCGGGGAGCTGTTTTTT. This gives the protein CASVPKGQGTTNTGELFF.